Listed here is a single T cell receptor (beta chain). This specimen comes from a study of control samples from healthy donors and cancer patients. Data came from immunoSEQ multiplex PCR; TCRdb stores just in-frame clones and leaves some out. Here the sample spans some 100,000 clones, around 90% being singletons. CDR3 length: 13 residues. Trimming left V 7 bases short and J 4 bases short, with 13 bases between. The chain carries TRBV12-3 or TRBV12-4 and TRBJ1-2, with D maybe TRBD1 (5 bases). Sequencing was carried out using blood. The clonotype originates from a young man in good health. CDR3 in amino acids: CASTSRGIYGYTF. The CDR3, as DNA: TGTGCCAGCACCTCGAGGGGAATCTATGGCTACACCTTC.